Listed here is a single TCR beta chain. Germline lookup yields CDR1 MNHEY and CDR2 SMNVEV (reference sequence). The germline V and J ends were trimmed by 4 bases and 15 bases, with 19 bases remaining between them. This CDR3 comprises 14 residues. The sample comes from a study of blood T cell repertoires in COVID-19. On the study more broadly: Whether acute or convalescent, the COVID-19 samples came from the United States, Italy and Spain. Sources were T cells, B-cell-depleted T cells, or PBMCs; the material itself was cDNA or gDNA.

Original handling: Amplification of reference gene primers provided the estimated nucleated cell counts. Generated by immunoSEQ multiplex PCR, the TCRdb table keeps only in-frame clones and is missing some. The D gene and trimming were derived from the DNA, and the V and J assignments and clone size from that table. The data contain 95,000 to 150,000 clones, roughly nine tenths of them singletons. Source material: peripheral blood. This clonotype was obtained from a man in his sixties or seventies with active or convalescent COVID-19. This chain joins TRBV27 and TRBJ1-6; TRBD1 might be the D (6 bases). The CDR3 here is CASSWQGTLRHLHF. CDR3 bases: TGTGCCAGCAGTTGGCAGGGGACCCTACGTCACCTCCACTTT.